Shown below are 5 T cell receptor beta chains from a single sample sequenced in a study of OX40 agonist ivuxolimab in advanced cancers. The library was built by means of the immunoSEQ multiplex PCR assay. Drawn from immuneACCESS, this table holds only the in-frame rearrangements with V and J called that TCRdb kept. Clones are partly lost; checked studies trace under half to an unresolved V gene and leave the rest unexplained. This sample is represented by roughly 46,000 clones; roughly 88% of them were singletons. Approximately 50% of the sample rests with the top ten. The material sequenced was CD4+ or CD8+ T cells sorted from blood, taken in a trial of the OX40 agonist ivuxolimab. Receptors originate from an adult with an advanced solid tumor such as melanoma, head and neck, liver or kidney cancer.

This clone was found once. The chain carries TRBV10-1 and TRBJ2-2, with D tentatively TRBD1 (5 bases). V was trimmed by 8 bases and J by 4 bases, leaving 11 bases between them. The CDR3 loop spans 13 amino acids. Germline lookup yields CDR1 WNHNN and CDR2 SYGVQD (reference sequence). The CDR3 DNA sequence: TGCGCCAGCGGCCGGCAGGGCACCGGGGAGCTGTTTTTT. Its protein is CASGRQGTGELFF.

In its sample, this clone was seen a few times. The rearrangement joins TRBV19 to TRBJ1-5, with D possibly TRBD1 on 5 matching bases. Germline lookup yields CDR1 LNHDA and CDR2 SQIVND (reference sequence). The germline V and J ends were trimmed by 6 bases and 0 bases, with 9 bases remaining between them. This CDR3 has 14 residues. This chain's CDR3 is CASRQGSSNQPQHF. Written as DNA, the CDR3 is TGTGCCAGTAGGCAGGGATCTAGCAATCAGCCCCAGCATTTT.

The chain employs TRBV6-5 and TRBJ2-7; TRBD1 is a possible D gene (5 bases). The CDR3 length is 16 residues. Trimming pared 0 bases from V and 3 bases from J, leaving 15 bases between. Germline V gives CDR1 MNHEY, CDR2 SVGAGI. CDR3 nucleotides: TGTGCCAGCAGTTACTCCCCGGACATAGGGCTCTACGAGCAGTACTTC. This gives the protein CASSYSPDIGLYEQYF.

The chain has TRBV4-3 and TRBJ2-7, with 7 nucleotides matching TRBD2. The CDR3 covers 18 residues. Trimming took 0 bases from V and 2 from J; bases not matched to a gene: 13. From germline, CDR1 is LGHNA and CDR2 YSLEER. The CDR3 protein is CASSQDGVGGTNPYEQYF. Written as DNA, the CDR3 is TGCGCCAGCAGCCAAGACGGAGTAGGCGGGACTAACCCCTACGAGCAGTACTTC.

This clone was observed once. The chain links TRBV11-1 to TRBJ2-7; unclear D gene. Trimming left V 4 bases short and J 6 bases short, with 13 bases between. CDR1 and CDR2 (germline): SGHAT, FQDESV (reference sequence). CDR3 length: 13 amino acids. The DNA of the CDR3 is TGTGCCAGCAGCTACCAGGACGGTACCGAGCAGTACTTC. Translation gives CASSYQDGTEQYF.